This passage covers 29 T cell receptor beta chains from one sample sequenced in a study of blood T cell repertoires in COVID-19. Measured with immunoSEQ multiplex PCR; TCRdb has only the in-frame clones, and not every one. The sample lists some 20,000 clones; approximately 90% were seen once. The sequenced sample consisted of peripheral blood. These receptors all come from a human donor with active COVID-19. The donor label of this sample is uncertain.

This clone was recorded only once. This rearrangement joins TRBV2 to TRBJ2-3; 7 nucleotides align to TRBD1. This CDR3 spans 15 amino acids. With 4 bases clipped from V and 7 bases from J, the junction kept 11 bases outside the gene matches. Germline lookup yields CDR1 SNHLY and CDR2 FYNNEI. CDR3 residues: CASSVPGQPPHTQYF. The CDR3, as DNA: TGTGCCAGCAGTGTACCGGGACAGCCTCCTCATACGCAGTATTTT.

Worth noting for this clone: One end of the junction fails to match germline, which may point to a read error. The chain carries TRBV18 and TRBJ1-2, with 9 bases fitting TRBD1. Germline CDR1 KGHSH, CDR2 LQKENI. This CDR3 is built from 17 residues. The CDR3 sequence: CASSPSQGQGTNYGHTF. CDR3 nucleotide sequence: TGTGCCAGCTCCCCTAGCCAGGGACAGGGCACTAACTATGGCCACACCTTC.

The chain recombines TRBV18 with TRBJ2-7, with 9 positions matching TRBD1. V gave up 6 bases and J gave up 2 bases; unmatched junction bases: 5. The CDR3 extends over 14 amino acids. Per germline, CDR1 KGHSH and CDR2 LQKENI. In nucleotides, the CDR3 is TGTGCCAGCTCCCCCGGGACAGGGACCTACGAGCAGTACTTC. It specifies CASSPGTGTYEQYF.

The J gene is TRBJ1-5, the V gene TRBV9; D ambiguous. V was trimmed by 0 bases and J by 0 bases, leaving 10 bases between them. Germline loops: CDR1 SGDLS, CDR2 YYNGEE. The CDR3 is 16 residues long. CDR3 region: CASSVGDGYSNQPQHF. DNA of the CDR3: TGTGCCAGCAGCGTAGGAGATGGTTATAGCAATCAGCCCCAGCATTTT.

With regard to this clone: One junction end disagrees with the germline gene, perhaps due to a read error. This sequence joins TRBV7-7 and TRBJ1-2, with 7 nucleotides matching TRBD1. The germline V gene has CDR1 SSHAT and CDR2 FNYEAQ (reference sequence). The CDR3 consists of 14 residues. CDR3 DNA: TGTGCTAGCAGCCTGAACAGGGGTAACTATGGCTACACCTTC. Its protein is CASSLNRGNYGYTF.

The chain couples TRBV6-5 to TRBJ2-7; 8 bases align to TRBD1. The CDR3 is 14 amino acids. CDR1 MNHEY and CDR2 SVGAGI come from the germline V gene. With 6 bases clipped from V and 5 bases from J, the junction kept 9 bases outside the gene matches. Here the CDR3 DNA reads TGTGCCAGCAGCCAGGGGGCTAGTACCGACGAGCAGTACTTC. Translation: CASSQGASTDEQYF.

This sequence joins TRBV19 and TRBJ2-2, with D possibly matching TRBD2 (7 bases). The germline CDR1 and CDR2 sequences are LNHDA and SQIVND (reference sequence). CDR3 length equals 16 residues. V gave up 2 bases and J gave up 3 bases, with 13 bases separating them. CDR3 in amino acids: CASSISSGGYTGELFF. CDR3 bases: TGTGCCAGTAGTATATCATCGGGGGGCTACACCGGGGAGCTGTTTTTT.

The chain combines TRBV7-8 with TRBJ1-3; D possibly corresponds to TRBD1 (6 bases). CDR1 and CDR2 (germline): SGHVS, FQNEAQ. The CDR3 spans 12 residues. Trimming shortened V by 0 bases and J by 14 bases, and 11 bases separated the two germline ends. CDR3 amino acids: CASSLAQGTVYF. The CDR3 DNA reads TGTGCCAGCAGCTTAGCGCAGGGGACCGTATATTTT.

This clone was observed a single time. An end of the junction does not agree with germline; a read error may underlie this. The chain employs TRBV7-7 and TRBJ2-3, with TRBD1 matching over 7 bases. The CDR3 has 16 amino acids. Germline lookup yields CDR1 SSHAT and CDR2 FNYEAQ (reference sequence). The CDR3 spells CASSTGAGLSTDTQYF. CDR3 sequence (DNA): TGTGCTAGCAGCACAGGGGCAGGACTGAGCACAGATACGCAGTATTTT.

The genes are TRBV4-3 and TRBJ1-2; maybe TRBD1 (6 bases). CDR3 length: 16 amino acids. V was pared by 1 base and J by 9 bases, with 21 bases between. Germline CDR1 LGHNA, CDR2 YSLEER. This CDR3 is CASSQGAGQTFTRYTF. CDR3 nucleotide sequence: TGCGCCAGCAGCCAAGGGGCCGGACAGACTTTTACTCGCTACACCTTC.

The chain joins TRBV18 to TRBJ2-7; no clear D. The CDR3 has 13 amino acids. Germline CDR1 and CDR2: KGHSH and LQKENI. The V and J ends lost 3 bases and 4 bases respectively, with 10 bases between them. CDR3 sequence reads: CASSPPSWYEQYF. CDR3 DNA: TGTGCCAGCTCACCTCCCAGTTGGTACGAGCAGTACTTC.

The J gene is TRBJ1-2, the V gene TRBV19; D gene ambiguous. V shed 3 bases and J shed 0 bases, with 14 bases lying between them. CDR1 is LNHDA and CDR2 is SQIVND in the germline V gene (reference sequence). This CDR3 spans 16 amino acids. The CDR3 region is CASSIPIRETNYGYTF. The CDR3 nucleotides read TGTGCCAGTAGTATTCCGATTCGGGAAACTAACTATGGCTACACCTTC. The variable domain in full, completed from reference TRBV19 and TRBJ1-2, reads DGGITQSPKYLFRKEGQNVTLSCEQNLNHDAMYWYRQDPGQGLRLIYYSQIVNDFQKGDIAEGYSVSREKKESFPLTVTSAQKNPTAFYLCASSIPIRETNYGYTFGSGTRLTVV.

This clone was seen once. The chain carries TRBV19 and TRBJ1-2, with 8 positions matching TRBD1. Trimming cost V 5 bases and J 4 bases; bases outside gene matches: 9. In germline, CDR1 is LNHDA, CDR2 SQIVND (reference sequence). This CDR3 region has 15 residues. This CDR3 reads CASSYQGANFYGYTF. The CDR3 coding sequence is TGTGCCAGTAGTTACCAGGGGGCGAACTTCTATGGCTACACCTTC.

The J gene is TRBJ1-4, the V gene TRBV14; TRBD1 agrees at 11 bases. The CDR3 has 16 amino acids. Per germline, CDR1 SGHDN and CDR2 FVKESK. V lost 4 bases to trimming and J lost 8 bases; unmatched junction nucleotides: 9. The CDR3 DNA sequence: TGTGCCAGCAGCCCCCTGGGGACAGGGGGTAACGAAAAACTGTTTTTT. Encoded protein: CASSPLGTGGNEKLFF.

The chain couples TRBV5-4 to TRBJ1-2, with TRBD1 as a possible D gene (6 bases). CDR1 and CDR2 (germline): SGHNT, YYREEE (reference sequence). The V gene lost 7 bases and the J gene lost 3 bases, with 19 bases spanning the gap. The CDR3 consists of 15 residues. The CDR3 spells CASGLQGRVDYGYTF. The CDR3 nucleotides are TGTGCCAGCGGATTACAGGGACGGGTCGACTATGGCTACACCTTC.

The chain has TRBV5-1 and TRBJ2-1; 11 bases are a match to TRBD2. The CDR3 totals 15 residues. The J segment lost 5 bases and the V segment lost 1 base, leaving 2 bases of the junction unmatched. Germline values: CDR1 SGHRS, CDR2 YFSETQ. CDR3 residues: CASSLSSGGHNEQFF. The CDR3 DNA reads TGCGCCAGCAGCTTGTCTAGCGGGGGGCACAATGAGCAGTTCTTC. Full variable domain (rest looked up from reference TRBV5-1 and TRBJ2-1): KAGVTQTPRYLIKTRGQQVTLSCSPISGHRSVSWYQQTPGQGLQFLFEYFSETQRNKGNFPGRFSGRQFSNSRSEMNVSTLELGDSALYLCASSLSSGGHNEQFFGPGTRLTVL.

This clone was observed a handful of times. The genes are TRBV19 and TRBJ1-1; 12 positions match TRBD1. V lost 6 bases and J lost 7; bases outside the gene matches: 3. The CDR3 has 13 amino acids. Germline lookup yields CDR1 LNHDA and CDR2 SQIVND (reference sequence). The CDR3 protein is CASRGQGAGEAFF. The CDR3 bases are TGTGCCAGTAGGGGACAGGGGGCCGGTGAAGCTTTCTTT. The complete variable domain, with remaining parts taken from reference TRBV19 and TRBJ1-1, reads DGGITQSPKYLFRKEGQNVTLSCEQNLNHDAMYWYRQDPGQGLRLIYYSQIVNDFQKGDIAEGYSVSREKKESFPLTVTSAQKNPTAFYLCASRGQGAGEAFFGQGTRLTVV.

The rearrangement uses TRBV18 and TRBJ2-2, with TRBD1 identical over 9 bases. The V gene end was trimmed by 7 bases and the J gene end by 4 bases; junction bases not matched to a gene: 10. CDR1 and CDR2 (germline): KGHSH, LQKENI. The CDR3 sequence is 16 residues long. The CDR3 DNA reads TGTGCCAGCTTCGACCGGGACAGGGCCCTCACCGGGGAGCTGTTTTTT. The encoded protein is CASFDRDRALTGELFF.

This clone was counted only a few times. The CDR3 bases are TGCAGTGCTAGTTCGAATAAACGGGGGGGGCGGGCAGATACGCAGTATTTT. This gives the protein CSASSNKRGGRADTQYF. The chain combines TRBV20-1 with TRBJ2-3; the match to TRBD2 covers 8 bases. Per the germline V gene, CDR1 is DFQATT and CDR2 is SNEGSKA (reference sequence). The CDR3 is 17 amino acids. V gave up 3 bases and J gave up 4 bases; unmatched junction bases: 15.

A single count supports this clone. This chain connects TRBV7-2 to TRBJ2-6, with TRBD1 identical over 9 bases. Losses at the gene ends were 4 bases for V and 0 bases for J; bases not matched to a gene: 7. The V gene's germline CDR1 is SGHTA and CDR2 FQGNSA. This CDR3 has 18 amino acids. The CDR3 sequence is CASSSSGTGFSGANVLTF. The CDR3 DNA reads TGTGCCAGCAGCTCCTCCGGGACAGGGTTCTCTGGGGCCAACGTCCTGACTTTC. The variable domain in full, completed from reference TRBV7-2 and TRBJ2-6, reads GAGVSQSPSNKVTEKGKDVELRCDPISGHTALYWYRQSLGQGLEFLIYFQGNSAPDKSGLPSDRFSAERTGGSVSTLTIQRTQQEDSAVYLCASSSSGTGFSGANVLTFGAGSRLTVL.

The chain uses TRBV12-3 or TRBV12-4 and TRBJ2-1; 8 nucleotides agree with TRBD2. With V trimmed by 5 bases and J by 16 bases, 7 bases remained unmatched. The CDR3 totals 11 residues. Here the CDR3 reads CASSAGTRNFF. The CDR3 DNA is TGTGCCAGCAGTGCCGGGACTAGAAATTTCTTC.

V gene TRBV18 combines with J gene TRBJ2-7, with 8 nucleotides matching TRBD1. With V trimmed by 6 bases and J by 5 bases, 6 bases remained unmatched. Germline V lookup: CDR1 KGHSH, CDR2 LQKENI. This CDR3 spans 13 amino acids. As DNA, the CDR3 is TGTGCCAGCTCCACTGACAGGGGCAACGAGCAGTACTTC. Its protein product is CASSTDRGNEQYF.

This CDR3 is CASSLQGSNQPQHF. For the CDR3, the DNA is TGTGCCAGCAGCTTGCAGGGTAGCAATCAGCCCCAGCATTTT. The chain has TRBV5-8 and TRBJ1-5; tentative D call: TRBD1 (5 bases). The germline V gene has CDR1 SGHTS and CDR2 YDEGEE. Trimming took off 1 base at V and 0 bases at J, with 5 bases between the two ends. The CDR3 covers 14 residues.

This chain's CDR3 is CASSSQGLMTEAFF. The DNA for the CDR3 is TGTGCCAGTAGCTCACAGGGCTTGATGACTGAAGCTTTCTTT. V is TRBV19 and J is TRBJ1-1; weak D call: TRBD1 (6 bases). V dropped 6 bases and J dropped 5 bases, with 16 bases sitting between them. The length of the CDR3 is 14 residues. Germline CDR1 is LNHDA and CDR2 is SQIVND (reference sequence). Together with reference TRBV19 and TRBJ1-1, the CDR3 gives the full variable domain: DGGITQSPKYLFRKEGQNVTLSCEQNLNHDAMYWYRQDPGQGLRLIYYSQIVNDFQKGDIAEGYSVSREKKESFPLTVTSAQKNPTAFYLCASSSQGLMTEAFFGQGTRLTVV.

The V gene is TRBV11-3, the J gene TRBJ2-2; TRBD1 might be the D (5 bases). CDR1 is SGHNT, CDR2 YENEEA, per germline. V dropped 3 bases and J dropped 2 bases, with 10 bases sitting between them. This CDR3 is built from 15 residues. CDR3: CASSFSGFNTGELFF. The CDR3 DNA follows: TGTGCCAGCAGCTTCTCAGGGTTTAACACCGGGGAGCTGTTTTTT.

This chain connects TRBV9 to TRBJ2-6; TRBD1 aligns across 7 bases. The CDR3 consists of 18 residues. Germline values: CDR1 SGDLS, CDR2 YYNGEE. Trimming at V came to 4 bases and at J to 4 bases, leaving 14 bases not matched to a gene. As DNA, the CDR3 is TGTGCCAGCAGCACCGGACAGGATTTTCGTCGCGGGGCCAACGTCCTGACTTTC. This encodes CASSTGQDFRRGANVLTF. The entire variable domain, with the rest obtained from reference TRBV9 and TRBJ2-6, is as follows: DSGVTQTPKHLITATGQRVTLRCSPRSGDLSVYWYQQSLDQGLQFLIQYYNGEERAKGNILERFSAQQFPDLHSELNLSSLELGDSALYFCASSTGQDFRRGANVLTFGAGSRLTVL.

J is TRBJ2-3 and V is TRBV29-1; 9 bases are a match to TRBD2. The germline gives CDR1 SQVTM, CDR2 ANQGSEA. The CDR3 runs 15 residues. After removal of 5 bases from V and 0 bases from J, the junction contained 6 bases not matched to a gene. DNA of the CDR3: TGCAGCGTTCCCTGGACTAGCGTGAGCACAGATACGCAGTATTTT. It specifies CSVPWTSVSTDTQYF.

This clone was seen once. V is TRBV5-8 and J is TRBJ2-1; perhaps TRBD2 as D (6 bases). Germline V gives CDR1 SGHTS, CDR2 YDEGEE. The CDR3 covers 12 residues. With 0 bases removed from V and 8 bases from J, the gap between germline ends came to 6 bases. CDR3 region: CASSLAGDEQFF. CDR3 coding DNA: TGTGCCAGCAGCTTGGCGGGGGATGAGCAGTTCTTC.

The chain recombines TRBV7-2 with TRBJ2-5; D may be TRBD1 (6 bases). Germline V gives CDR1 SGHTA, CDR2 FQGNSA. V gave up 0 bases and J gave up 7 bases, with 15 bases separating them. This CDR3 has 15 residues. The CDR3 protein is CASSLATPRGGTQYF. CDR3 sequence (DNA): TGTGCCAGCAGCTTAGCGACACCCAGGGGTGGGACCCAGTACTTC. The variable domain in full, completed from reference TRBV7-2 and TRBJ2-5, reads GAGVSQSPSNKVTEKGKDVELRCDPISGHTALYWYRQSLGQGLEFLIYFQGNSAPDKSGLPSDRFSAERTGGSVSTLTIQRTQQEDSAVYLCASSLATPRGGTQYFGPGTRLLVL.